This T cell receptor (beta chain) was sequenced during a study of blood T cell repertoires in COVID-19. About the research overall: Researchers got acute and convalescent COVID-19 samples from the United States, Italy and Spain. T cells, B-cell-depleted T cells, or PBMCs provided the cDNA or gDNA that served as material.

In the original workflow: Reference gene primer amplification yielded estimated nucleated cell counts. Clones were sequenced by immunoSEQ multiplex PCR, and TCRdb holds only the in-frame ones, with some missing. D and trimming come from the DNA, and the V and J calls and clone size come from that table. This sample has 75,000 to 90,000 clones, with roughly 80% found just once. Trimming shortened V by 0 bases and J by 5 bases, and 18 bases separated the two germline ends. Germline V gives CDR1 SGDLS, CDR2 YYNGEE. This CDR3 region has 16 residues. This clone was seen a single time. The V call is TRBV9, the J call TRBJ2-7; D is ambiguous. The receptor's source is a woman aged 40 to 50 with active or convalescent COVID-19. Sequencing was performed on peripheral blood. The CDR3 spells CASSVGAHLLLNEQYF. Written as DNA, the CDR3 is TGTGCCAGCAGCGTAGGGGCACACTTGCTTTTAAACGAGCAGTACTTC.